Sequencing of this T cell receptor (beta chain) was carried out in a study of long-term antiretroviral therapy in people with HIV. Study conclusions and caveats: Repertoires from HIV showed CDR3 length ranges narrower than those of controls.

Of note for this clone: Its antigen is currently unknown.

The V and J ends lost 1 base and 7 bases respectively, with 13 bases between them. The germline V gene encodes CDR1 SEHNR and CDR2 FQNEAQ (reference sequence). The CDR3 is 15 residues long. With survey level as its setting, the immunoSEQ assay was v3.0. Here immunoSEQ multiplex PCR was the method, and the copy in TCRdb shows in-frame clones only, minus some. The table shows tens of thousands of clones, with over 75% occurring only once. The J gene is TRBJ1-4, the V gene TRBV7-9; D is unclear. The clonotype comes from a woman aged 35 to 49 with HIV. This sample comprised unsorted PBMCs, obtained 5.2 years after starting antiretroviral therapy. The CDR3 loop reads CASSLGVGFVEKLFF. The DNA for the CDR3 is TGTGCCAGCAGCTTAGGTGTCGGCTTCGTTGAAAAACTGTTTTTT.